This T cell receptor (beta chain) stems from a study of long-term antiretroviral therapy in people with HIV. Study-wide findings and caveats: Among HIV repertoires, CDR3 length ranges were narrower than those of controls.

A v3.0 immunoSEQ assay was performed at survey level. The data were produced by immunoSEQ multiplex PCR, yet TCRdb's version contains in-frame clones alone and is incomplete. The repertoire has tens of thousands of clones, about 96% of them found once; the top ten carry approximately 8%. No donor had fewer than one pre-ART PBMC sample or fewer than two post-ART PBMC samples. Concerning this clone itself: Its antigen is currently unknown.

Germline V CDR1 and CDR2: SGHNT, YYREEE (reference sequence). The CDR3 is made up of 14 amino acids. Trimming left V 5 bases short and J 4 bases short, with 12 bases between. The sequence derives from a man aged 25-45 years with HIV. The sequenced sample was unsorted PBMCs, obtained roughly 6 years after starting antiretroviral therapy. The chain carries TRBV5-4 and TRBJ1-4, with TRBD1 as a possible D gene (6 bases). The CDR3 DNA follows: TGTGCCAGCAGTCCAGGAGGGGGTAATGAAAAACTGTTTTTT. This encodes CASSPGGGNEKLFF.